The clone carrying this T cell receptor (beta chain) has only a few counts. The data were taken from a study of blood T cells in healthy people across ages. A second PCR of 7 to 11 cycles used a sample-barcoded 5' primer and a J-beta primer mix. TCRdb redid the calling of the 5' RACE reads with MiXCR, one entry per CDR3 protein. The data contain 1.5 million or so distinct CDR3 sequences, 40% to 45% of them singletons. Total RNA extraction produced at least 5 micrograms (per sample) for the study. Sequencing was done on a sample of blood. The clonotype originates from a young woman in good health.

CDR3 protein: CASSEISGRAQYF. CDR3 sequence (DNA): TGTGCCAGCAGTGAGATTAGCGGGAGAGCGCAGTATTTT. The chain has TRBV28 and TRBJ2-3; 9 bases are a match to TRBD2. This CDR3 contains 13 residues. The trim removed 5 bases at V and 10 bases at J, leaving 7 bases unmatched. The V gene's germline CDR1 is MDHEN and CDR2 SYDVKM.